The clone carrying this TCR beta chain was counted at least ten times. Its antigen is unknown. Libraries of naive CD8 cells were prepared from around 18,000 to 910,000 sorted cells using 10%, 30% or 50% RNA. In preparing bulk TCR libraries, previously described methods and listed TCR primers were used. TCRdb redid the calling of the PCR reads with MiXCR, one entry per CDR3 protein. This table holds more than 550,000 distinct CDR3 sequences, about 25% found once. Trimming pared 3 bases from V and 8 bases from J, leaving 20 bases between. The CDR3 is 16 amino acids. Germline V lookup: CDR1 SNHLY, CDR2 FYNNEI. This entry belongs to a study of molecular identifiers for immune sequencing clone quantification. Study details: In replicates, RNA from 20,000 or 100,000 naive CD8 cells was split five ways, four sequenced. Notes on the study in general: Spiked Jurkat TCR RNA equivalent to one cell was reportedly detectable in about a million naive cells.

Sequencing was performed on naive CD8+ T cells from blood, with Jurkat cell RNA spiked in. Subset indicated: FACS-sorted CD8+CD4-CCR7+CD45RA+ naive T cells. The gene calls are TRBV2 and TRBJ1-5; D not certain. The sequence was obtained from a human donor in good health. Some libraries in this study had Jurkat cell RNA spiked in. Here the CDR3 reads CASSETGMKGWKPQHF. CDR3 DNA sequence: TGTGCCAGCAGTGAGACGGGGATGAAAGGGTGGAAGCCCCAGCATTTT.